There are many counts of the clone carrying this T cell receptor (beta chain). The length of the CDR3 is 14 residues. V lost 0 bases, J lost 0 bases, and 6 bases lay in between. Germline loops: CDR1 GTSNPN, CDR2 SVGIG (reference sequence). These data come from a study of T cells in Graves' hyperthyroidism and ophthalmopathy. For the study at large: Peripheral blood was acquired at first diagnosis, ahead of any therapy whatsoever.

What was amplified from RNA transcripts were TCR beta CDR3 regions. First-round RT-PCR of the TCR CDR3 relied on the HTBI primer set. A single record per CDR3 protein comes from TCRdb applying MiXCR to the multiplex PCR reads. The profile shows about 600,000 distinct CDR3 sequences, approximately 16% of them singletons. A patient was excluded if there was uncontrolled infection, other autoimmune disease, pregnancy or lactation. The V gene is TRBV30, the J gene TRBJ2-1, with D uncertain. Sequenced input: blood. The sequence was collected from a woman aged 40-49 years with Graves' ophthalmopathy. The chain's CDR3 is CAWSVLGSYNEQFF. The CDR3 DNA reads TGTGCCTGGAGTGTCTTGGGCTCCTACAATGAGCAGTTCTTC.